The 5 T cell receptor beta chains given below trace back to one sample, sequenced in a study of T cell clonotyping in hematopoietic cell transplantation. The assay was immunoSEQ multiplex PCR, and TCRdb's table has in-frame clones only and misses some. This sample has 35,000 to 50,000 clones, with approximately 95% found just once. The sequenced material came from peripheral blood mononuclear cells. The receptors come from a man under 40 in good health. Some clones in this sample may be carry-over from other donors' samples.

The chain carries TRBV10-2 and TRBJ1-1; D uncertain. Germline V gives CDR1 WSHSY, CDR2 SAAADI. V was cut by 3 bases and J by 7 bases, with 9 bases left in between. There are 12 residues in the CDR3. The CDR3, as DNA: TGCGCCAGCAGTGATATTTCGGTTGAAGCTTTCTTT. Protein: CASSDISVEAFF.

This clone was observed a single time. V usage is TRBV11-2 and J usage is TRBJ2-3; D is uncertain. Trimming pared 2 bases from V and 2 bases from J, leaving 14 bases between. Germline-derived CDR1 and CDR2 are SGHAT and FQNNGV. CDR3 size: 16 residues. This CDR3 reads CASSLMGSQVTDTQYF. The CDR3 bases are TGTGCCAGCAGCTTAATGGGCAGTCAAGTCACAGATACGCAGTATTTT.

This clone showed up just once. The chain is built from TRBV9 and TRBJ1-2; 7 bases map to TRBD1. CDR3 length: 14 residues. The germline CDR1 and CDR2 sequences are SGDLS and YYNGEE. Trimming at V came to 4 bases and at J to 6 bases, leaving 9 bases not matched to a gene. In nucleotides, the CDR3 is TGTGCCAGCAGCCCACTCGGGGACAGCCATGGCTACACCTTC. Encoded protein: CASSPLGDSHGYTF. Full variable domain (remainder filled in from reference TRBV9 and TRBJ1-2): DSGVTQTPKHLITATGQRVTLRCSPRSGDLSVYWYQQSLDQGLQFLIQYYNGEERAKGNILERFSAQQFPDLHSELNLSSLELGDSALYFCASSPLGDSHGYTFGSGTRLTVV.

The chain joins TRBV6-1 to TRBJ1-6, with D possibly matching TRBD1 (5 bases). The germline gives CDR1 MNHNS, CDR2 SASEGT. The CDR3 runs 11 residues. V was clipped by 7 bases and J by 13 bases, with 11 bases between them. CDR3 amino acids: CASTQWGPLHF. The DNA for the CDR3 is TGTGCCAGCACCCAATGGGGCCCCCTCCACTTT.

As DNA, the CDR3 is TGCGCCAGCAGCCAAGATGGTAAGACCTACAATGAGCAGTTCTTC. Its protein is CASSQDGKTYNEQFF. The rearrangement joins TRBV4-3 to TRBJ2-1; D not certain. This CDR3 has 15 residues. In germline, CDR1 is LGHNA, CDR2 YSLEER. Trimming cost V 0 bases and J 2 bases, with 8 bases left between them.